Listed below are T cell receptor beta chains from one sample, sequenced in a study of human T cells and chemical hapten exposure. TCRdb analysed the RACE reads with MiXCR anew, one entry per CDR3 protein. Among around 380,000 distinct CDR3 sequences listed, more than 4.5% were seen once. The sample consisted of whole blood, taken in connection with sensitization to the hapten diphenylcyclopropenone (DPC). All receptors come from a woman between 45 and 65 years old with alopecia areata. Some clones in this sample may be carry-over from other donors' samples. The CDR3 runs from the conserved cysteine through the conserved F or W.

J	V	CDR3
TRBJ2-1	TRBV11-2	CASSSPGPEREQFF
TRBJ2-3	TRBV27	CASTPPGPRGTQYF
TRBJ2-3	TRBV20-1	CSARAEREDTDTQYF
TRBJ1-2	TRBV3-1	CASSQVQGRGYTF
TRBJ2-7	TRBV20-1	CSARDRLGLGQYF
TRBJ1-1	TRBV4-3	CASSQDSNTEAFF
TRBJ1-1	TRBV29-1	CSASQGSEAFF
TRBJ1-1	TRBV6-1	CASRMGGLEAFF
TRBJ1-2	TRBV18	CASSPEKNYGYTF
TRBJ1-6	TRBV12-3/TRBV12-4	CASRVDNNSPLHF
TRBJ2-5	TRBV29-1	CSVTPGETQYF
TRBJ2-7	TRBV29-1	CSVEEGSQGAGEQYF
TRBJ2-3	TRBV15	CATSKGVLDLGDTQYF
TRBJ2-2	TRBV6-6	CACDRDTGELFF
TRBJ2-3	TRBV7-9	CASSLYFQAVFLASTDTQYF
TRBJ2-1	TRBV12-3/TRBV12-4	CASSEDRATYNEQFF
TRBJ2-7	TRBV12-3/TRBV12-4	CASSAQTGGGYEQYF
TRBJ2-3	TRBV4-1	CASSRGTGTDTQYF
TRBJ2-1	TRBV20-1	CSAKYSGSTNEQFF
TRBJ1-2	TRBV6-5	CASKGTAKYGYTF
TRBJ2-2	TRBV29-1	CSVDWGNTGELFF
TRBJ2-3	TRBV5-4	CASSLAGTGGPDTQYF
TRBJ2-3	TRBV5-4	CATRYSGRGTDTQYF
TRBJ1-1	TRBV12-3/TRBV12-4	CASRSGGTTEAFF
TRBJ2-2	TRBV7-6	CASSFTGGEVTGELFF
TRBJ2-2	TRBV7-2	CASSPGGFGELFF
TRBJ1-2	TRBV7-9	CASSRAPGRDYGYTF
TRBJ1-1	TRBV28	CASRRPGQGRGWTEAFF
TRBJ2-1	TRBV5-1	CASSSRLQLAGEGEQFF
TRBJ2-1	TRBV29-1	CSADIPEQFF
TRBJ2-4	TRBV27	CASTTSRETKNIQYF
TRBJ1-1	TRBV2	CASSPGPGNTEAFF
TRBJ1-4	TRBV27	CASSLSPGDYEKLFF
TRBJ1-6	TRBV7-8	CASSLVGSYNSPLHF
TRBJ2-1	TRBV16	CASSPYRENEQFF
TRBJ1-4	TRBV28	CASRAIDATNEKLFF
TRBJ2-7	TRBV9	CASSVDDQVIYEQYF
TRBJ1-1	TRBV15	CATSRDSLGGMAFF
TRBJ1-2	TRBV20-1	CSARDPGGYGYTF
TRBJ2-7	TRBV12-3/TRBV12-4	CASSLYSVYEQYF
TRBJ2-1	TRBV2	CASSGGIYNEQFF
TRBJ2-5	TRBV28	CATSMGSGTQYF
TRBJ1-1	TRBV7-2	CASSLSAVNTEAFF
TRBJ2-1	TRBV12-5	CASVGGKNEQFF
TRBJ1-4	TRBV5-1	CASSPGTVGNEKLFF
TRBJ1-4	TRBV20-1	CSARDPEGDEKLFF